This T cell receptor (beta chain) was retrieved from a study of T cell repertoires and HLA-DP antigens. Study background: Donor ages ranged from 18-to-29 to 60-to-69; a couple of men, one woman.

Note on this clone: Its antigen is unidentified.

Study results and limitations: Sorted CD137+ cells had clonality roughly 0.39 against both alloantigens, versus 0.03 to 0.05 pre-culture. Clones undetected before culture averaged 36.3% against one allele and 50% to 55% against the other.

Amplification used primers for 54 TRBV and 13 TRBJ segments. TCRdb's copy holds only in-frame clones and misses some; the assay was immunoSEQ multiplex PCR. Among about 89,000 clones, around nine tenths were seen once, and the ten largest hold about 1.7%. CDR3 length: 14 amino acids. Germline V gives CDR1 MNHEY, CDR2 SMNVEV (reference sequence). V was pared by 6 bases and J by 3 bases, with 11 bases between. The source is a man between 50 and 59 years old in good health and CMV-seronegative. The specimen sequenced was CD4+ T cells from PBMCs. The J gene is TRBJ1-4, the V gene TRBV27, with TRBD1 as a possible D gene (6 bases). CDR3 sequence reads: CASRTDRANEKLFF. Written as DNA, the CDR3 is TGTGCCAGCAGGACGGACAGAGCTAATGAAAAACTGTTTTTT.